This T cell receptor beta chain was captured in a study of T cell repertoires in cytomegalovirus infection. From the reads, TCRdb called clonotypes with MiXCR, one entry per CDR3 protein. The sample comprises about 490,000 distinct CDR3 sequences, 26% of which are singletons, and around 13% rests with the top ten. Broader study findings: Predominance within the ex vivo response was attributable to HLA-C-restricted CMV-specific TCR beta clonotypes.

V shed 5 bases, J shed 9 bases, and the junction held 11 bases outside the gene matches. This CDR3 is 17 amino acids long. Germline V CDR1 and CDR2: LNHDA, SQIVND (reference sequence). The table lists this clonotype with a few counts. Its antigen is not known. The sequencing input was PBMCs. The source of this sequence is a human donor in good health (CMV status not recorded). Some clones in this sample may be carry-over from other donors' samples. V and J are TRBV19 and TRBJ2-1, with 15 bases matching TRBD2. The CDR3: CASSVPPGLAGGVEQFF. In DNA form, the CDR3 reads TGTGCCAGTAGTGTCCCACCGGGACTAGCGGGAGGAGTTGAGCAGTTCTTC.